This T cell receptor beta chain was identified during a study of read filtering for tumor transcriptome and immune sequencing. Looking at the study overall: Roughly 8 patients were R-ISS I, about 16 were R-ISS II, roughly 7 were R-ISS III. Overall study results and limits: Compared with RNA-seq, IR-seq gave much higher clonotype depth and reliability.

The length of the CDR3 is 16 residues. V was clipped by 6 bases and J by 3 bases; unmatched bases: 5. Germline assignment: CDR1 MNHNS and CDR2 SASEGT. This clonotype has only one observation. What it binds is not known. A much bigger clone sits one base away, suggesting this may be a read error. Molecular barcoded adaptors covering alpha/delta and beta/gamma chains were used on roughly 400 ng RNA. TCRdb ran MiXCR on the reads and lists one entry per CDR3 protein. The table lists under 80,000 distinct CDR3 sequences, about a fifth of them singletons. At the time of active disease, bone marrow was collected from every patient.

Sample: a population of CD138-negative cells sorted from bone marrow. J is TRBJ2-3 and V is TRBV6-1; 14 nucleotides line up with TRBD2. This TCR was recovered from a donor at least 40 years old with multiple myeloma. CDR3 DNA sequence: TGTGCCAGCAGAGGGACTAGCGGGAGTCGGACAGATACGCAGTATTTT. Its translation is CASRGTSGSRTDTQYF.